Listed here is a single TCR beta chain. The repertoire was sequenced with immunoSEQ multiplex PCR; TCRdb's copy has only in-frame clones and lacks some. The table includes some 54,000 clones, 91% detected once. This sample stems from a study of blood T cell repertoires in COVID-19. Background on the study: PBMCs, B-cell-depleted T cells, or T cells were the source of the cDNA or gDNA that made up the material.

The CDR3 has 16 amino acids. With 1 base clipped from V and 5 bases from J, the junction kept 9 bases outside the gene matches. Germline CDR1 reads GTSNPN; CDR2 reads SVGIG (reference sequence). The sample comprised peripheral blood. The receptor's source is a man between 60 and 70 years old with acute or convalescent COVID-19. The chain recombines TRBV30 with TRBJ2-5, with TRBD2 matching 11 bases. The CDR3 loop is CAWSALHLAGGETQYF. CDR3 DNA sequence: TGTGCCTGGAGTGCCCTTCATCTAGCGGGAGGCGAGACCCAGTACTTC.